The rows below give T cell receptor beta chains drawn from one sample of a study of blood T cell repertoires in COVID-19. Sequencing was performed with immunoSEQ multiplex PCR; in TCRdb, only in-frame clones are kept and a portion is missing. The profile shows over 85,000 clones, roughly 85% of them singletons. Sequencing used peripheral blood. Source of these receptors: a man over 45 with active COVID-19. CDR3s include the opening cysteine and the closing phenylalanine or tryptophan. The D gene is left open where the match is weak. The listing skips clone size in some rows; elsewhere it reads once, few, many or a size class.

abundance	v_gene	d_gene	j_gene	CDR3nt	CDR3aa
-	TRBV28	TRBD2	TRBJ2-1	TGTGCCAGCAGTTCAGAGGGGCGATGGGGGACTAGGTACAATGAGCAGTTCTTC	CASSSEGRWGTRYNEQFF
few	TRBV7-8	TRBD1	TRBJ1-2	TGTGCCAGCAGCCTGGGACAGAACTATGGCTACACCTTC	CASSLGQNYGYTF
-	TRBV2	-	TRBJ2-5	TGTGCCAGCAGCCTACCGTGGGGAGTCCAAGAGACCCAGTACTTC	CASSLPWGVQETQYF
once	TRBV5-1	-	TRBJ2-7	TGCGCCAGCAGCCTCAAGTCGGCAGGCCCATCCTACGAGCAGTACTTC	CASSLKSAGPSYEQYF
once	TRBV5-4	TRBD2	TRBJ2-1	TGTGCCAGCAGCTCTAGCGGGGGCGGGTACAATGAGCAGTTCTTC	CASSSSGGGYNEQFF
-	TRBV7-2	TRBD2	TRBJ2-3	TGTGCCAGCAGCCTAGACTTACGGCGGGGGGGCCAGGGAGATACGCAGTATTTT	CASSLDLRRGGQGDTQYF
-	TRBV10-3	TRBD1	TRBJ2-3	TGTGCCATCAGTGAGTCCAGGGGGCGTGCAGATACGCAGTATTTT	CAISESRGRADTQYF
-	TRBV25-1	TRBD1	TRBJ2-7	TGTGCCAGCAGTTCAACAGGGGGACGGTACGAGCAGTACTTC	CASSSTGGRYEQYF
-	TRBV30	-	TRBJ1-6	TGTGCCTGGAGTGTACGGGGATCTGCCTATAATTCACCCCTCCACTTT	CAWSVRGSAYNSPLHF
-	TRBV2	-	TRBJ1-2	TGTGCCAGCAGACCTACAGTTACAGGGAGTCAACTCTATGGCTACACCTTC	CASRPTVTGSQLYGYTF